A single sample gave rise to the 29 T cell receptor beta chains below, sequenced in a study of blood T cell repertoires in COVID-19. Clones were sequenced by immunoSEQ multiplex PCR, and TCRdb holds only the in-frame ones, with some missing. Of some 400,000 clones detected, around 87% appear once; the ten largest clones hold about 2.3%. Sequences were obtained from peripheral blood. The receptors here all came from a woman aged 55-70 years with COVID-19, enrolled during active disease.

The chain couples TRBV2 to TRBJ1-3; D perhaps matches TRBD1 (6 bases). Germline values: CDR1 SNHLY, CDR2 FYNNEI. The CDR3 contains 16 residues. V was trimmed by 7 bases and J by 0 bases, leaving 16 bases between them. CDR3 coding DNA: TGTGCCAGCACCGCGGCAGGGGCCAGCTCTGGAAACACCATATATTTT. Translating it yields CASTAAGASSGNTIYF. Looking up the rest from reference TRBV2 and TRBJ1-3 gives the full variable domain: EPEVTQTPSHQVTQMGQEVILRCVPISNHLYFYWYRQILGQKVEFLVSFYNNEISEKSEIFDDQFSVERPDGSNFTLKIRSTKLEDSAMYFCASTAAGASSGNTIYFGEGSWLTVV.

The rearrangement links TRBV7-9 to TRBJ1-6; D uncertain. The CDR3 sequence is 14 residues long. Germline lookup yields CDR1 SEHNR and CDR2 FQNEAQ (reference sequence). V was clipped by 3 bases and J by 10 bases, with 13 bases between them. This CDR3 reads CASSFSGEGSPLHF. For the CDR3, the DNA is TGTGCCAGCAGCTTCTCCGGGGAAGGGTCACCCCTCCACTTT.

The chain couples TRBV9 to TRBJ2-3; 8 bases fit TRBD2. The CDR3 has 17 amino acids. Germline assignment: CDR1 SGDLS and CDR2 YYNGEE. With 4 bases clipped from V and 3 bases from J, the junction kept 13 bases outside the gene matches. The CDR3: CASSRTGGPVATDTQYF. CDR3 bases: TGTGCCAGCAGCAGAACGGGGGGGCCGGTAGCGACAGATACGCAGTATTTT.

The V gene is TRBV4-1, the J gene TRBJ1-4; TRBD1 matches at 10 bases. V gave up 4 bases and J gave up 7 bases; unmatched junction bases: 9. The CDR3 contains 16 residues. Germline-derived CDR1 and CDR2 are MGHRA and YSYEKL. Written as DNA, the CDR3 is TGCGCCAGCAGCCGCGCCGGGACAGGGGCGAGTGAAAAACTGTTTTTT. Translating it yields CASSRAGTGASEKLFF.

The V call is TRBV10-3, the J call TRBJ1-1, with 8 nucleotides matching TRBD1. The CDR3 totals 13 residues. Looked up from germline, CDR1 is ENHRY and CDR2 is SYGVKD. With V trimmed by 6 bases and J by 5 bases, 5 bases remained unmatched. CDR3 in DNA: TGTGCCATCAGCGGGACAGGTCGGACTGAAGCTTTCTTT. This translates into CAISGTGRTEAFF.

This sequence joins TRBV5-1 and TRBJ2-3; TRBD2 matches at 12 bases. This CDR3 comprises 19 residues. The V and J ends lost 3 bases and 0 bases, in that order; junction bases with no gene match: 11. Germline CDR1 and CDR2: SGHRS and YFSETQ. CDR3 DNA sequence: TGCGCCAGCAGCTCCTCTAGCGGGGGGGCCTTCTCTAGCACAGATACGCAGTATTTT. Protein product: CASSSSSGGAFSSTDTQYF.

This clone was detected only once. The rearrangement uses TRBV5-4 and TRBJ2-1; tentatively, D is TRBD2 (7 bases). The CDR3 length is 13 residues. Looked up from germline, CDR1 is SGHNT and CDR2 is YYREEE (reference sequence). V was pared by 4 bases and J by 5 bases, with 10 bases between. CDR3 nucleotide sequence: TGTGCCAGCAGCCCGGGGGGCGACAATGAGCAGTTCTTC. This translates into CASSPGGDNEQFF.

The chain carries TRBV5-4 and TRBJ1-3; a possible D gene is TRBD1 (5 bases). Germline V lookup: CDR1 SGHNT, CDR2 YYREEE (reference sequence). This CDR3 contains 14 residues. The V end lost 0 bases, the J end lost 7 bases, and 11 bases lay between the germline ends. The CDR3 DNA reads TGTGCCAGCAGCTTGGATGGAGGGACGAACACCATATATTTT. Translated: CASSLDGGTNTIYF.

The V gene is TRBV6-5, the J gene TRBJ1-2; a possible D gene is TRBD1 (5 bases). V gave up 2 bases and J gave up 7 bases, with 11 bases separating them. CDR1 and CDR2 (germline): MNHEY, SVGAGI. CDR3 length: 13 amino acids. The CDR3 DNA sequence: TGTGCCAGCAGTTACCAAGGGGCCCCTGGCTACACCTTC. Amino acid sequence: CASSYQGAPGYTF.

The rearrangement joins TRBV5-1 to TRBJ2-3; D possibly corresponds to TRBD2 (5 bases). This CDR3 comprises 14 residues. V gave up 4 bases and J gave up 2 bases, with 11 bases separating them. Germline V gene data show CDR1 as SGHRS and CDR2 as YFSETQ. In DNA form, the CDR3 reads TGCGCCAGCAGCCAACCGGGGATCACAGATACGCAGTATTTT. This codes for CASSQPGITDTQYF.

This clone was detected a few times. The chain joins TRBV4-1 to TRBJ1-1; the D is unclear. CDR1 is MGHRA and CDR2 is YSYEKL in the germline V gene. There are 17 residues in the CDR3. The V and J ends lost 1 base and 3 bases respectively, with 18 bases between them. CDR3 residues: CASSQVIEAVEDTEAFF. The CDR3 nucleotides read TGCGCCAGCAGCCAAGTAATTGAGGCGGTGGAGGACACTGAAGCTTTCTTT.

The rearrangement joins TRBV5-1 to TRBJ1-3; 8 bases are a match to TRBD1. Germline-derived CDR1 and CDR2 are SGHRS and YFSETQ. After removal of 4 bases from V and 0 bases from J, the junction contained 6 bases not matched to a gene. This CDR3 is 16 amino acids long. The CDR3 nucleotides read TGCGCCAGCAGCGCTGGGACAGGTTACTCTGGAAACACCATATATTTT. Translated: CASSAGTGYSGNTIYF.

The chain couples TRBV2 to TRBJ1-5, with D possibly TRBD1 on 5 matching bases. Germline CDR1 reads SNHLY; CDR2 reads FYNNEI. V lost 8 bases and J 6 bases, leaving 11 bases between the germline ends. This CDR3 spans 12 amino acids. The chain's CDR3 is CASAGSGQPQHF. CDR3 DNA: TGTGCCAGCGCAGGGTCGGGTCAGCCCCAGCATTTT.

CDR3 amino acids: CASSLASGGYTF. CDR3 sequence (DNA): TGTGCCAGCAGCCTGGCCTCGGGTGGCTACACCTTC. V and J are TRBV13 and TRBJ1-2, with D unclear. Trimming removed 5 bases from V and 7 bases from J, with 11 bases in between. Germline V gene data show CDR1 as PRHDT and CDR2 as FYEKMQ (reference sequence). The CDR3 is 12 residues long.

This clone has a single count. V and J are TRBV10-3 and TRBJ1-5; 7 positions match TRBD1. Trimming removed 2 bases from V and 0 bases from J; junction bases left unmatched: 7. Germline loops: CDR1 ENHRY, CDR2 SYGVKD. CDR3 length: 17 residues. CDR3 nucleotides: TGTGCCATCAGTGAGCCTTCAGGGGGTATTAGCAATCAGCCCCAGCATTTT. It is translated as CAISEPSGGISNQPQHF.

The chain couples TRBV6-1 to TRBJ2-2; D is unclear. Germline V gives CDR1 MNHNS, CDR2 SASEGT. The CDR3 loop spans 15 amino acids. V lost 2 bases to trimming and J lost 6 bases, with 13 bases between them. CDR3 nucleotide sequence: TGTGCCAGCAGTGAAATTTTCTTTCGGGCCGGGGAGCTGTTTTTT. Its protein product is CASSEIFFRAGELFF.

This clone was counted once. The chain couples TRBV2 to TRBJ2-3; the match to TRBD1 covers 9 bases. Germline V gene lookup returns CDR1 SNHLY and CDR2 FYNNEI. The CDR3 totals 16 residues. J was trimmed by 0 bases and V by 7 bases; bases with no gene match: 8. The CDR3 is CASTRDRARSTDTQYF. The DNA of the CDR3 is TGTGCCAGCACTCGGGACAGGGCACGAAGCACAGATACGCAGTATTTT.

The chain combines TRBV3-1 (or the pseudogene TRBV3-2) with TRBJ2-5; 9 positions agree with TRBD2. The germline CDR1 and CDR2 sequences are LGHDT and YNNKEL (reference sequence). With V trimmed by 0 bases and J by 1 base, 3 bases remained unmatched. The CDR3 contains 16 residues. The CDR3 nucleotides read TGTGCCAGCAGCCAAGAGCTAGCGGGGCTCCAAGAGACCCAGTACTTC. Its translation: CASSQELAGLQETQYF.

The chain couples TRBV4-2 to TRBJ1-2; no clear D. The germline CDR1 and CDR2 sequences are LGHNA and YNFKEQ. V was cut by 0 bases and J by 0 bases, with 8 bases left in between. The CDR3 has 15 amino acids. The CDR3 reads CASSQEETPNYGYTF. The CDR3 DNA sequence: TGTGCCAGCAGCCAAGAGGAGACTCCTAACTATGGCTACACCTTC.

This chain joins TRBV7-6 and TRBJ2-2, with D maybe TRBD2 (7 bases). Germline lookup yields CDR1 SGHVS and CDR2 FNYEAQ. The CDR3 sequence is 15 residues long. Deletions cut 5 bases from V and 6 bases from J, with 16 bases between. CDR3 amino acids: CASSPAGAGAGELFF. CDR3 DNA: TGTGCCAGCAGCCCCGCGGGGGCGGGGGCCGGGGAGCTGTTTTTT.

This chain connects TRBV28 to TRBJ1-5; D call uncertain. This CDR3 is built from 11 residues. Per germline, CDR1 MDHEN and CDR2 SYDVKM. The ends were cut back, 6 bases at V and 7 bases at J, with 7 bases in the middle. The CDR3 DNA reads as TGTGCCAGCAGAACGAGGCAGCCCCAGCATTTT. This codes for CASRTRQPQHF.

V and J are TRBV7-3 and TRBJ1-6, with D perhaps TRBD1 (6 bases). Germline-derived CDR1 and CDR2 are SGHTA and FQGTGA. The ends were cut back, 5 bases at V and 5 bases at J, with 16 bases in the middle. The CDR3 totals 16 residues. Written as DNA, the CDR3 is TGTGCCAGCAGCCCGGGACACCTGGATCATAATTCACCCCTCCACTTT. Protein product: CASSPGHLDHNSPLHF.

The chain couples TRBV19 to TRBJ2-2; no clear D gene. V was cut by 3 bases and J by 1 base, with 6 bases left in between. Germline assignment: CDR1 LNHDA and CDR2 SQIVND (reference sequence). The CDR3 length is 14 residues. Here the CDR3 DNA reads TGTGCCAGTAGTATCTCAGTGAACACCGGGGAGCTGTTTTTT. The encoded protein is CASSISVNTGELFF.

CDR3 amino acids: CASKPRPPHNEQFF. The CDR3 bases are TGTGCCAGCAAGCCCAGGCCGCCCCACAATGAGCAGTTCTTC. The rearrangement joins TRBV2 to TRBJ2-1; no firm D call. The V gene lost 7 bases and the J gene lost 5 bases, with 15 bases spanning the gap. CDR1 is SNHLY, CDR2 FYNNEI, per germline. CDR3 length: 14 residues. The complete variable domain, with remaining parts taken from reference TRBV2 and TRBJ2-1, reads EPEVTQTPSHQVTQMGQEVILRCVPISNHLYFYWYRQILGQKVEFLVSFYNNEISEKSEIFDDQFSVERPDGSNFTLKIRSTKLEDSAMYFCASKPRPPHNEQFFGPGTRLTVL.

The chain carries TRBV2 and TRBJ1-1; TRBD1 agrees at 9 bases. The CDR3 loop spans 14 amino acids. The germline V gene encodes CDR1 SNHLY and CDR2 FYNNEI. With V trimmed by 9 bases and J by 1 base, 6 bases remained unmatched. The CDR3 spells CASRDRATNTEAFF. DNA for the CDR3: TGTGCCAGTCGGGACAGGGCAACGAACACTGAAGCTTTCTTT.

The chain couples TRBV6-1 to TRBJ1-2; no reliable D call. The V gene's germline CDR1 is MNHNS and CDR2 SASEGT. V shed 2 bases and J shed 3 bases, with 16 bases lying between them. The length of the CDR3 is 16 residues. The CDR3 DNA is TGTGCCAGCAGTGAATTTTCGACTAGGGTTGACTATGGCTACACCTTC. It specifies CASSEFSTRVDYGYTF.

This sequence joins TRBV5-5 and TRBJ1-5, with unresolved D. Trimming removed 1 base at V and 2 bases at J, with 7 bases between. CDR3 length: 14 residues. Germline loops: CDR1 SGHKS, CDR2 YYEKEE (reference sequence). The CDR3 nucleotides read TGTGCCAGCAGCTTGTTCCGGGGCAATCAGCCCCAGCATTTT. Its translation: CASSLFRGNQPQHF.

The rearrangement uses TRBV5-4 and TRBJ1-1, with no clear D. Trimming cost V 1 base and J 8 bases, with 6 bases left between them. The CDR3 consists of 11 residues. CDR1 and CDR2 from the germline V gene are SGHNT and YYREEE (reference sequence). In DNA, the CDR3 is TGTGCCAGCAGCTTGAACCGGGAAGCTTTCTTT. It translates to CASSLNREAFF.

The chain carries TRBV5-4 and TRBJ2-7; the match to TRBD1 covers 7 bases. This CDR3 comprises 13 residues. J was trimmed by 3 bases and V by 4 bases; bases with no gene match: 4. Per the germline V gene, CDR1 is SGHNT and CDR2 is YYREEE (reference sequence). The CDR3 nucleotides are TGTGCCAGCAGCCAATGGACAGGCTACGAGCAGTACTTC. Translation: CASSQWTGYEQYF.